This TCR beta chain was captured in a study of blood T cell repertoires in COVID-19. Study at large: Donors in the United States, Italy and Spain gave samples during acute or convalescent COVID-19. PBMCs, B-cell-depleted T cells, or T cells provided the cDNA or gDNA that made up the material.

Original analysis: Reference gene primer amplification gave nucleated cell count estimates. Repertoires were generated with immunoSEQ multiplex PCR, while TCRdb's copy carries only in-frame clones and drops some. That table furnishes V, J and clone size, whereas the DNA furnished D and trimming. The sample contains 55,000 to 85,000 clones, roughly 86% of which appear only once. With 4 bases removed from V and 5 bases from J, the gap between germline ends came to 10 bases. The CDR3 is 14 amino acids. The germline V gene has CDR1 SGDLS and CDR2 YYNGEE. The chain uses TRBV9 and TRBJ1-6; possible D gene TRBD1, 6 bases. Sequences were obtained from peripheral blood. The sequence was obtained from a human donor in a cohort sampled during active COVID-19. The CDR3 protein is CASSFGTNNSPLHF. In nucleotides, the CDR3 is TGTGCCAGCAGCTTCGGGACAAATAATTCACCCCTCCACTTT.